Below are 29 T cell receptor beta chains sequenced from a single sample in a study of T cells expressing NK-cell markers. TCRdb re-analyzed the 5' RACE reads; it lists each CDR3 protein once, without DNA. The sample table includes 6,500 to 9,500 distinct CDR3 sequences. The specimen was blood T cells: a sorted CD56 or NKG2C T cell subset, CD4+ or CD8+ T cells, or bulk PBMC T cells (not recorded which). Receptors were obtained from a man aged 18-70 years in good health.

This rearrangement joins TRBV6-2 or TRBV6-3 to TRBJ2-1; TCRdb lists TRBD2, though no DNA is available to test this call. The CDR3 runs 15 residues. Per germline, CDR1 MNHEY and CDR2 SVGEGT. CDR3 loop: CASSLTGGGASEQFF.

This clonotype is medium-sized (0.01 to 0.1%) by frequency. CDR3 amino acids: CASSYGPGGSEQYF. The chain is built from TRBV6-5 and TRBJ2-7; no DNA is available, so the TRBD1 call from TCRdb remains unchecked. The CDR3 runs to 14 residues. Germline values: CDR1 MNHEY, CDR2 SVGAGI.

The V and J genes are TRBV4-2 and TRBJ2-6. Germline V gene data show CDR1 as LGHNA and CDR2 as YNFKEQ. The CDR3 extends over 15 amino acids. The CDR3 here is CASQEASRGANVLTF.

V is TRBV11-1 and J is TRBJ2-7; TCRdb selects TRBD1, and the lack of DNA leaves this call unchecked. The CDR3 totals 15 residues. CDR1 is SGHAT, CDR2 FQDESV, per germline (reference sequence). The CDR3 spells CASSPQGSPAYEQYF.

V is TRBV4-2 and J is TRBJ2-3; without DNA, the TCRdb call of TRBD1 cannot be checked. In germline, CDR1 is LGHNA, CDR2 YNFKEQ. This CDR3 contains 16 residues. The CDR3: CASSQSWGTGVDTQYF.

The V and J genes are TRBV6-1 and TRBJ2-5; TCRdb calls TRBD2, which cannot be checked without DNA. The CDR3 is 14 residues long. Germline V gene sequence: CDR1 MNHNS, CDR2 SASEGT. The CDR3 region is CASSSSGGQETQYF.

V usage is TRBV6-1 and J usage is TRBJ2-1. Germline loops: CDR1 MNHNS, CDR2 SASEGT. The CDR3 totals 12 residues. This CDR3 is CASRLSINEQFF.

This chain joins TRBV3-1 and TRBJ1-2. This CDR3 is built from 11 residues. Germline V lookup: CDR1 LGHDT, CDR2 YNNKEL (reference sequence). The chain's CDR3 is CASSRVGGYTF.

The chain employs TRBV7-2 and TRBJ2-7; TCRdb's D gene call, TRBD2, goes unchecked for lack of DNA. Germline V gene lookup returns CDR1 SGHTA and CDR2 FQGNSA. The CDR3 has 17 residues. The CDR3 protein is CASSLWGVAGGLNEQYF.

The chain has TRBV30 and TRBJ2-5; TCRdb selects TRBD2, and the lack of DNA leaves this call unchecked. The CDR3 has 16 residues. Germline V gives CDR1 GTSNPN, CDR2 SVGIG (reference sequence). The CDR3 spells CAWRAGTSGVEETQYF. Variable domain in full (rest from reference TRBV30 and TRBJ2-5): SQTIHQWPATLVQPVGSPLSLECTVEGTSNPNLYWYRQAAGRGLQLLFYSVGIGQISSEVPQNLSASRPQDRQFILSSKKLLLSDSGFYLCAWRAGTSGVEETQYFGPGTRLLVL.

The chain combines TRBV5-1 with TRBJ2-3; the TCRdb call, TRBD2, lacks DNA for checking. Germline assignment: CDR1 SGHRS and CDR2 YFSETQ. The CDR3 is 16 amino acids. The CDR3 sequence: CASSSLGGGSTDTQYF. Looking up the rest from reference TRBV5-1 and TRBJ2-3 gives the full variable domain: KAGVTQTPRYLIKTRGQQVTLSCSPISGHRSVSWYQQTPGQGLQFLFEYFSETQRNKGNFPGRFSGRQFSNSRSEMNVSTLELGDSALYLCASSSLGGGSTDTQYFGPGTRLTVL.

This chain joins TRBV20-1 and TRBJ2-7; no DNA is available, so the TRBD1 call from TCRdb remains unchecked. Germline V CDR1 and CDR2: DFQATT, SNEGSKA (reference sequence). The CDR3 sequence is 14 residues long. The CDR3 region is CSAKGGGDIDEQYF.

The gene calls are TRBV19 and TRBJ1-5; TCRdb lists TRBD1, though no DNA is available to test this call. Germline values: CDR1 LNHDA, CDR2 SQIVND (reference sequence). This CDR3 is 13 amino acids long. This chain's CDR3 is CASSTTGAQPQHF.

This chain joins TRBV18 and TRBJ2-1; with no DNA, the TCRdb D assignment of TRBD1 cannot be verified. CDR3 length: 17 residues. Per the germline V gene, CDR1 is KGHSH and CDR2 is LQKENI. CDR3 region: CASSTVRQRTNGNEQFF.

The V gene is TRBV29-1, the J gene TRBJ1-4. The CDR3 length is 16 residues. Germline CDR1 and CDR2: SQVTM and ANQGSEA. The CDR3 spells CSVEDLIHSTNEKLFF.

J is TRBJ1-6 and V is TRBV21-1; without DNA, the TCRdb call of TRBD1 cannot be checked. TRBV21-1 is shown as a pseudogene. This CDR3 has 13 residues. The CDR3 is CATLEGADSPLHF.

The chain combines TRBV20-1 with TRBJ2-1; the TCRdb call, TRBD2, lacks DNA for checking. The germline V gene has CDR1 DFQATT and CDR2 SNEGSKA (reference sequence). This CDR3 has 12 residues. CDR3 sequence: CSARLADNEQFF.

The rearrangement joins TRBV6-1 to TRBJ2-3. The germline V gene encodes CDR1 MNHNS and CDR2 SASEGT. This CDR3 has 13 residues. CDR3 in amino acids: CASSETETDTQYF.

This clonotype is labeled medium-sized (0.01 to 0.1%) based on frequency. The V call is TRBV20-1, the J call TRBJ2-7. CDR1 is DFQATT and CDR2 is SNEGSKA in the germline V gene (reference sequence). The length of the CDR3 is 13 residues. The CDR3 here is CSARNRGSYEQYF.

The chain has TRBV20-1 and TRBJ2-7. Per the germline V gene, CDR1 is DFQATT and CDR2 is SNEGSKA (reference sequence). This CDR3 region has 12 residues. The CDR3 sequence: CSARGGAYEQYF.

The chain uses TRBV2 and TRBJ1-2. Germline CDR1 is SNHLY and CDR2 is FYNNEI. The CDR3 contains 12 residues. The CDR3 region is CASSEKGYGYTF. Using reference TRBV2 and TRBJ1-2 for the parts outside the CDR3, the full variable domain is EPEVTQTPSHQVTQMGQEVILRCVPISNHLYFYWYRQILGQKVEFLVSFYNNEISEKSEIFDDQFSVERPDGSNFTLKIRSTKLEDSAMYFCASSEKGYGYTFGSGTRLTVV.

This chain uses TRBV10-3 with TRBJ2-3; the D call of TRBD1 rests on TCRdb alone, since no DNA is present to check it. The germline gives CDR1 ENHRY, CDR2 SYGVKD. This CDR3 region has 15 residues. The chain's CDR3 is CAISGPRGETDTQYF.

The chain employs TRBV18 and TRBJ2-2. The germline CDR1 and CDR2 sequences are KGHSH and LQKENI. The CDR3 totals 16 residues. CDR3 sequence reads: CASSPGYNQNTGELFF.

The rearrangement uses TRBV20-1 and TRBJ2-1; without DNA, the TCRdb call of TRBD1 cannot be checked. The CDR3 has 13 amino acids. CDR1 and CDR2 from the germline V gene are DFQATT and SNEGSKA (reference sequence). The CDR3 is CSTGDGEYNEQFF.

This chain joins TRBV10-3 and TRBJ2-3; TCRdb indicates TRBD1, and absent DNA this call remains unverified. Germline values: CDR1 ENHRY, CDR2 SYGVKD. The length of the CDR3 is 14 residues. This chain's CDR3 is CAISGGGDTDTQYF.

The chain carries TRBV6-1 and TRBJ2-1; TCRdb gives TRBD1 as the D gene, but with no DNA this cannot be confirmed. Germline V lookup: CDR1 MNHNS, CDR2 SASEGT. The CDR3 covers 15 residues. CDR3 loop: CASSDDGGNYNEQFF.

The V gene is TRBV12-3 or TRBV12-4, the J gene TRBJ1-3; as DNA is missing, the TRBD1 call by TCRdb cannot be tested. There are 14 residues in the CDR3. This CDR3 reads CASSPTGAWNTIYF.

This sequence joins TRBV5-5 and TRBJ2-3; the TCRdb D gene call, TRBD1, has no DNA to confirm it. The germline V gene has CDR1 SGHKS and CDR2 YYEKEE (reference sequence). The CDR3 runs to 15 residues. The CDR3 spells CASSIGDTHTDTQYF.

Its frequency marks this clonotype as large. The chain carries TRBV6-6 and TRBJ1-5. Germline CDR1 is MNHNY and CDR2 is SVGAGI (reference sequence). The CDR3 contains 12 residues. The chain's CDR3 is CASSYRILPQHF.